These T cell receptor beta chains were read from a single sample in a study of T cells in Graves' hyperthyroidism and ophthalmopathy. TCRdb passed the multiplex PCR reads through MiXCR, listing each CDR3 protein once. Among about 840,000 distinct CDR3 sequences listed, more than 30% were seen once. Sequencing input: blood. These TCRs come from a man between 18 and 35 years old with Graves' hyperthyroidism. The CDR3 runs from the conserved cysteine through the conserved F or W. The D gene is left open where the match is weak. Expanded clones get a size class; other rows say once, few or many, or leave the size out.

J: TRBJ1-1; length: 13; size: many; V: TRBV20-1; D: .; DNA: TGCAGTGCTAGACATGATGAGGTTACTGAAGCTTTCTTT; CDR3: CSARHDEVTEAFF
J: TRBJ2-6; length: 18; size: once; V: TRBV29-1; D: TRBD2; DNA: TGCAGCCTCCCAGGTGGGGGTAGCGGGAACTCTGGGGCCAACGTCCTGACTTTC; CDR3: CSLPGGGSGNSGANVLTF
J: TRBJ1-5; length: 12; size: many; V: TRBV20-1; D: .; DNA: TGCAGTGCTAGTCGGGAAAATCAGCCCCAGCATTTT; CDR3: CSASRENQPQHF
J: TRBJ1-2; length: 11; size: many; V: TRBV29-1; D: .; DNA: TGCAGCGTTGGGTCAGGGGATGGCTACACCTTC; CDR3: CSVGSGDGYTF
J: TRBJ2-5; length: 11; size: many; V: TRBV7-2; D: .; DNA: TGTGCCAGCGCCCTAATAGAGACCCAGTACTTC; CDR3: CASALIETQYF
J: TRBJ2-7; length: 14; size: many; V: TRBV7-2; D: .; DNA: TGTGCCAGCAGCCCCCCGGGACGGCCCTACGAGCAGTACTTC; CDR3: CASSPPGRPYEQYF
J: TRBJ2-5; length: 14; size: .; V: TRBV7-9; D: .; DNA: TGTGCCAGCGGCTCAGCTCTGAGGCACGAGACCCAGTACTTC; CDR3: CASGSALRHETQYF
J: TRBJ2-5; length: 12; size: .; V: TRBV19; D: .; DNA: TGTGCCAGCCGTCGGGCTGTAGAGACCCAGTACTTC; CDR3: CASRRAVETQYF
J: TRBJ2-5; length: 14; size: few; V: TRBV29-1; D: .; DNA: TGTGCTAGCAGGACACTAGGAGCCCAAGAGACCCAGTACTTC; CDR3: CASRTLGAQETQYF
J: TRBJ2-7; length: 13; size: .; V: TRBV9; D: .; DNA: TGTGCCAGCAGCGTAGCTCCGGCCTACGAGCAGTACTTC; CDR3: CASSVAPAYEQYF
J: TRBJ1-1; length: 11; size: many; V: TRBV29-1; D: .; DNA: TGCAGAGTGCTTGTTAACACTGAAGCTTTCTTT; CDR3: CRVLVNTEAFF
J: TRBJ1-2; length: 14; size: .; V: TRBV7-9; D: .; DNA: TGTGCCAGCAGCTTGGACGAGTCCCCTAATGGCTACACCTTC; CDR3: CASSLDESPNGYTF
J: TRBJ2-7; length: 14; size: .; V: TRBV7-8; D: .; DNA: TGTGCCAGCAGCGTTGAAGGAGAGCACTACGAGCAGTACTTC; CDR3: CASSVEGEHYEQYF
J: TRBJ2-7; length: 15; size: .; V: TRBV7-9; D: .; DNA: TGTGCCAGCAGCTTATCCGGGAAGCCCCCCTACGAGCAGTACTTC; CDR3: CASSLSGKPPYEQYF
J: TRBJ2-2; length: 15; size: few; V: TRBV19; D: .; DNA: TGTGCCAGTAGGATGGACAGTTCGAATGCCGGGGAGCTGTTTTTT; CDR3: CASRMDSSNAGELFF
J: TRBJ1-3; length: 12; size: many; V: TRBV2; D: .; DNA: TGTGCCAGCAGTGACATGGGAAACACCATATATTTT; CDR3: CASSDMGNTIYF
J: TRBJ1-2; length: 14; size: many; V: TRBV2; D: .; DNA: TGTGCCAGCTCTGGGACGCCCCTGGGCTATGGCTACACCTTC; CDR3: CASSGTPLGYGYTF
J: TRBJ2-5; length: 16; size: few; V: TRBV28; D: TRBD2; DNA: TGTGCCAGCAGCTCCCCGGGGCTAGCGGCCACCGGTACCCAGTACTTC; CDR3: CASSSPGLAATGTQYF
J: TRBJ1-5; length: 14; size: many; V: TRBV10-2; D: .; DNA: TGCGCCAGCAGCCCGGGGGTGGGCAATCAGCCCCAGCATTTT; CDR3: CASSPGVGNQPQHF
J: TRBJ2-6; length: 15; size: .; V: TRBV5-1; D: .; DNA: TGCGCCAGCAACTGGGGCGTCTCTGGGGCCAACGTCCTGACTTTC; CDR3: CASNWGVSGANVLTF
J: TRBJ1-5; length: 16; size: many; V: TRBV15; D: .; DNA: TGTGCCACCAGCACCCGACGGAGCTATAGCAATCAGCCCCAGCATTTT; CDR3: CATSTRRSYSNQPQHF
J: TRBJ1-1; length: 14; size: few; V: TRBV19; D: .; DNA: TGTGCCAGCACTCTTGACAGCCAAGGCACTGAAGCTTTCTTT; CDR3: CASTLDSQGTEAFF
J: TRBJ2-7; length: 12; size: .; V: TRBV7-9; D: .; DNA: TGTGCCAGCAGCCACCTAGGGATCGAGCAGTACTTC; CDR3: CASSHLGIEQYF
J: TRBJ1-2; length: 13; size: many; V: TRBV7-2; D: .; DNA: TGTGCCAGCAGCCCCGGGGAGGGTATCACCTACACCTTC; CDR3: CASSPGEGITYTF
J: TRBJ1-6; length: 15; size: many; V: TRBV12-3/TRBV12-4; D: TRBD1; DNA: TGTGCCAGCAGTTTCCAGGGGGCGCGAGGTTCACCCCTCCACTTT; CDR3: CASSFQGARGSPLHF
J: TRBJ2-7; length: 15; size: few; V: TRBV4-3; D: TRBD1; DNA: TGCGCCAGCAGCCAAGTGTGGACAGGCGTCCACGAGCAGTACTTC; CDR3: CASSQVWTGVHEQYF
J: TRBJ2-7; length: 15; size: .; V: TRBV6-1; D: .; DNA: TGTGCCAGCAGTGGGGTACGGTCGGGCTCCTACGAGCAGTACTTC; CDR3: CASSGVRSGSYEQYF
J: TRBJ1-1; length: 11; size: .; V: TRBV10-3; D: .; DNA: TGTGCCAGCCAGCCCCCAGGGGCAGCTTTCTTT; CDR3: CASQPPGAAFF
J: TRBJ1-1; length: 13; size: .; V: TRBV20-1; D: .; DNA: TGCAGTGCTACCCATAGGGGGTTACCTGAAGCTTTCTTT; CDR3: CSATHRGLPEAFF
J: TRBJ1-3; length: 17; size: .; V: TRBV12-3/TRBV12-4; D: .; DNA: TGTGCCAGCAGCTTAGATCTGGTAGGGGACTCTGGAAACACCATATATTTT; CDR3: CASSLDLVGDSGNTIYF
J: TRBJ1-1; length: 11; size: .; V: TRBV19; D: .; DNA: TGTGCCAGTTTTGGGGGAACTGAAGCTTTCTTT; CDR3: CASFGGTEAFF
J: TRBJ1-2; length: 12; size: many; V: TRBV29-1; D: .; DNA: TGCAGCGTTGGGATGCCGGGGAGTAGCTACACCTTC; CDR3: CSVGMPGSSYTF
J: TRBJ2-7; length: 12; size: few; V: TRBV20-1; D: .; DNA: TGCAGTGCTAGAGAGGTCGAGAACGAGCAGTACTTC; CDR3: CSAREVENEQYF
J: TRBJ1-1; length: 11; size: many; V: TRBV29-1; D: .; DNA: TGCAGCGTCAAAGACAATAGGGAAGCTTTCTTT; CDR3: CSVKDNREAFF
J: TRBJ1-2; length: 18; size: .; V: TRBV9; D: TRBD1; DNA: TGTGCCAGCAGCGCCACTCTAACTCGACAGGGCAGAACTAATGGCTACACCTTC; CDR3: CASSATLTRQGRTNGYTF
J: TRBJ1-1; length: 14; size: .; V: TRBV19; D: .; DNA: TGTGCCAGTAGTTCGGACCCAAGAAAGACTGAAGCTTTCTTT; CDR3: CASSSDPRKTEAFF
J: TRBJ1-2; length: 14; size: .; V: TRBV5-4; D: .; DNA: TGTGCCAGCAGCTTTGACGGACCCAACTATGGCTACACCTTC; CDR3: CASSFDGPNYGYTF
J: TRBJ1-1; length: 13; size: .; V: TRBV29-1; D: .; DNA: TGCAGCGTTGGTTCGGGTACAACTAATGAAGCTTTCTTT; CDR3: CSVGSGTTNEAFF
J: TRBJ2-5; length: 13; size: .; V: TRBV20-1; D: .; DNA: TGCAGTGCAAGGCCCAGGGCGAAAGAGACCCAGTACTTC; CDR3: CSARPRAKETQYF
J: TRBJ1-2; length: 15; size: .; V: TRBV15; D: .; DNA: TGTGCCACCAGCAGAGTGACAGGAACTCGTTACGGCTACACCTTC; CDR3: CATSRVTGTRYGYTF
J: TRBJ1-2; length: 14; size: .; V: TRBV20-1; D: .; DNA: TGCAGTGCTAGAGGTGGGGGATCCAACTATGGCTACACCTTC; CDR3: CSARGGGSNYGYTF
J: TRBJ1-5; length: 14; size: .; V: TRBV4-2; D: .; DNA: TGTGCCAGCAGCCAAGGGGGTAGGGATCAGCCCCAGCATTTT; CDR3: CASSQGGRDQPQHF
J: TRBJ1-5; length: 15; size: .; V: TRBV5-6; D: .; DNA: TGTGCCAGCAGCTTGGAGGGACTAGTGTGGGAGACCCAGCATTTT; CDR3: CASSLEGLVWETQHF
J: TRBJ2-7; length: 14; size: .; V: TRBV20-1; D: TRBD1; DNA: TGCAGTGCTAGGGGGGGACAGGTCCCCTACGAGCAGTACTTC; CDR3: CSARGGQVPYEQYF
J: TRBJ1-1; length: 12; size: .; V: TRBV29-1; D: .; DNA: TGCAGCTTAAGCCAGGGGAACACTGAAGCTTTCTTT; CDR3: CSLSQGNTEAFF
J: TRBJ1-6; length: 16; size: few; V: TRBV4-1; D: TRBD1; DNA: TGCGCCAGCAGCCAAGAACGAGGGGGCGGTAATTCACCCCTCCACTTT; CDR3: CASSQERGGGNSPLHF
J: TRBJ1-2; length: 14; size: .; V: TRBV9; D: .; DNA: TGTGCCAGCAGCGACTCTCGGGGGGCGGATGGCTACACCTTC; CDR3: CASSDSRGADGYTF
J: TRBJ2-2; length: 14; size: many; V: TRBV10-3; D: TRBD1; DNA: TGTGCCATCAGTGGACAGGGGAACACCGGGGAGCTGTTTTTT; CDR3: CAISGQGNTGELFF